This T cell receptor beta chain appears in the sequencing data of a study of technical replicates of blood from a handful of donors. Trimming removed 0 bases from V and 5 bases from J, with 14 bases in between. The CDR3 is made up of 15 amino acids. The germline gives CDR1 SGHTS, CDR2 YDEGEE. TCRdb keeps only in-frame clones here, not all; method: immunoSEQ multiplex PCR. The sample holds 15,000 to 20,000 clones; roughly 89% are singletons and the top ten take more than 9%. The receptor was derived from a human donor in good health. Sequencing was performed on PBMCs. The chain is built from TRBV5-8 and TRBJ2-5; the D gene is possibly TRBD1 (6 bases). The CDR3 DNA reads TGTGCCAGCAGCTTGGTGGGGGCTGATGGGGAGACCCAGTACTTC. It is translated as CASSLVGADGETQYF.